This is a list of T cell receptor beta chains from one sample in a study of identical twins. One entry per CDR3 protein, called by TCRdb with MiXCR from the 5' RACE reads. The sample lists around 680,000 distinct CDR3 sequences; 8.6% were seen once. In addition, the sample was reused for a study of yellow fever vaccine responses in identical twins.

Sequenced sample: PBMCs. These receptors originate from a young woman in good health. Both conserved end residues are part of each CDR3. The order of the fields is J gene, V gene, D gene, clone size, CDR3 protein, CDR3 DNA. D genes are given only for firm matches. Clone size is stated in some rows and not others, as once, few, many or a class when expanded.

J gene: TRBJ2-7
V gene: TRBV12-3/TRBV12-4
D gene: -
clone size: -
CDR3 protein: CASGIGGYEQYF
CDR3 DNA: TGTGCCAGTGGAATAGGGGGATACGAGCAGTACTTC

J gene: TRBJ2-7
V gene: TRBV2
D gene: TRBD2
clone size: few
CDR3 protein: CANTYGTSGYHEQYF
CDR3 DNA: TGTGCCAACACCTATGGGACTAGCGGATACCACGAGCAGTACTTC

J gene: TRBJ1-2
V gene: TRBV6-5
D gene: -
clone size: -
CDR3 protein: CASSYEATGYGYTF
CDR3 DNA: TGTGCCAGCAGTTACGAGGCCACGGGTTATGGCTACACCTTC

J gene: TRBJ2-2
V gene: TRBV12-3/TRBV12-4
D gene: -
clone size: many
CDR3 protein: CASTLGGNTGELFF
CDR3 DNA: TGTGCCAGCACCTTAGGGGGGAACACCGGGGAGCTGTTTTTT

J gene: TRBJ2-3
V gene: TRBV29-1
D gene: TRBD2
clone size: few
CDR3 protein: CSARLAGEADTQYF
CDR3 DNA: TGCAGCGCCCGTCTAGCGGGAGAGGCAGATACGCAGTATTTT

J gene: TRBJ2-5
V gene: TRBV12-3/TRBV12-4
D gene: TRBD2
clone size: many
CDR3 protein: CASSSSGGAETQYF
CDR3 DNA: TGTGCCAGCAGTTCTAGCGGGGGGGCGGAGACCCAGTACTTC

J gene: TRBJ2-3
V gene: TRBV25-1
D gene: -
clone size: few
CDR3 protein: CASNPQGLTDTQYF
CDR3 DNA: TGTGCCAGCAACCCACAGGGCCTTACAGATACGCAGTATTTT

J gene: TRBJ2-5
V gene: TRBV5-1
D gene: TRBD1
clone size: few
CDR3 protein: CASSPRTPTGAQETQYF
CDR3 DNA: TGCGCCAGCAGCCCCCGAACACCTACAGGGGCCCAAGAGACCCAGTACTTC

J gene: TRBJ1-4
V gene: TRBV5-6
D gene: -
clone size: many
CDR3 protein: CASSFRASTNEKLFF
CDR3 DNA: TGTGCCAGCAGCTTCCGAGCGTCAACTAATGAAAAACTGTTTTTT

J gene: TRBJ2-6
V gene: TRBV20-1
D gene: TRBD1
clone size: many
CDR3 protein: CSARVQGSSGANVLTF
CDR3 DNA: TGCAGTGCTAGAGTACAGGGGAGCTCTGGGGCCAACGTCCTGACTTTC

J gene: TRBJ2-1
V gene: TRBV20-1
D gene: -
clone size: -
CDR3 protein: CSAHVGRSYNEQFF
CDR3 DNA: TGCAGTGCCCACGTTGGGCGCTCCTACAATGAGCAGTTCTTC

J gene: TRBJ2-3
V gene: TRBV12-3/TRBV12-4
D gene: TRBD2
clone size: many
CDR3 protein: CASSLQAGVTDTQYF
CDR3 DNA: TGTGCCAGCAGTTTGCAAGCGGGGGTCACAGATACGCAGTATTTT

J gene: TRBJ1-4
V gene: TRBV5-1
D gene: -
clone size: -
CDR3 protein: CASSQGLSNEKLFF
CDR3 DNA: TGCGCCAGCAGCCAAGGGTTATCTAATGAAAAACTGTTTTTT

J gene: TRBJ2-7
V gene: TRBV12-5
D gene: -
clone size: -
CDR3 protein: CASGFGGSYEQYF
CDR3 DNA: TGTGCTAGTGGTTTCGGCGGCTCCTACGAGCAGTACTTC

J gene: TRBJ2-7
V gene: TRBV5-4
D gene: -
clone size: -
CDR3 protein: CASSFPAREQYF
CDR3 DNA: TGTGCCAGCAGCTTCCCCGCCCGGGAGCAGTACTTC

J gene: TRBJ1-1
V gene: TRBV7-8
D gene: -
clone size: -
CDR3 protein: CASSPRRFGLNTEAFF
CDR3 DNA: TGTGCCAGCAGCCCTAGACGATTCGGGTTGAACACTGAAGCTTTCTTT

J gene: TRBJ2-3
V gene: TRBV24-1
D gene: TRBD2
clone size: -
CDR3 protein: CATSDFAAGEYQDTQYF
CDR3 DNA: TGTGCCACCAGTGATTTTGCGGCGGGGGAGTACCAAGATACGCAGTATTTT

J gene: TRBJ2-1
V gene: TRBV21-1
D gene: -
clone size: few
CDR3 protein: CASSNLRTVYNEQFF
CDR3 DNA: TGTGCCAGCAGCAACCTCAGGACCGTCTACAATGAGCAGTTCTTC

J gene: TRBJ1-3
V gene: TRBV15
D gene: -
clone size: few
CDR3 protein: CATSRGGNTPYSGNTIYF
CDR3 DNA: TGTGCCACCAGCAGAGGAGGGAACACACCCTACTCTGGAAACACCATATATTTT

J gene: TRBJ2-7
V gene: TRBV25-1
D gene: TRBD2
clone size: many
CDR3 protein: CASSEQGLAREQYF
CDR3 DNA: TGTGCCAGCAGTGAACAGGGACTAGCTCGCGAGCAGTACTTC

J gene: TRBJ1-1
V gene: TRBV5-1
D gene: -
clone size: -
CDR3 protein: CASSFRGGVDTEAFF
CDR3 DNA: TGCGCCAGCAGCTTTAGGGGTGGGGTGGACACTGAAGCTTTCTTT

J gene: TRBJ2-7
V gene: TRBV21-1
D gene: -
clone size: -
CDR3 protein: CASTLGTSLCSYEQYF
CDR3 DNA: TGTGCCAGCACTCTCGGGACTAGCCTATGCTCCTACGAGCAGTACTTC

J gene: TRBJ1-2
V gene: TRBV6-1
D gene: -
clone size: -
CDR3 protein: CASSTTRWTNYGYTF
CDR3 DNA: TGTGCCAGCAGTACAACAAGGTGGACTAACTATGGCTACACCTTC

J gene: TRBJ2-7
V gene: TRBV3-1
D gene: TRBD2
clone size: many
CDR3 protein: CASSQKLAGEGGEQYF
CDR3 DNA: TGTGCCAGCAGCCAAAAACTAGCGGGAGAAGGAGGAGAGCAGTACTTC

J gene: TRBJ2-1
V gene: TRBV2
D gene: -
clone size: many
CDR3 protein: CASRRVPRNEQFF
CDR3 DNA: TGTGCCAGCAGAAGGGTCCCCAGAAATGAGCAGTTCTTC

J gene: TRBJ2-1
V gene: TRBV6-4
D gene: -
clone size: few
CDR3 protein: CASSEDGSSYNEQFF
CDR3 DNA: TGTGCCAGCAGTGAGGACGGAAGCTCCTACAATGAGCAGTTCTTC

J gene: TRBJ2-1
V gene: TRBV11-2
D gene: TRBD2
clone size: -
CDR3 protein: CASSLVGTSGLSSYNEQFF
CDR3 DNA: TGTGCCAGCAGCTTAGTCGGGACTAGCGGGTTAAGCTCCTACAATGAGCAGTTCTTC

J gene: TRBJ2-3
V gene: TRBV20-1
D gene: TRBD2
clone size: few
CDR3 protein: CSARPIAGGGDTQYF
CDR3 DNA: TGCAGTGCTAGACCAATAGCGGGGGGGGGAGATACGCAGTATTTT

J gene: TRBJ2-3
V gene: TRBV12-3/TRBV12-4
D gene: TRBD1
clone size: few
CDR3 protein: CASSKDRAGDTQYF
CDR3 DNA: TGTGCCAGCAGCAAGGACAGGGCAGGAGATACGCAGTATTTT